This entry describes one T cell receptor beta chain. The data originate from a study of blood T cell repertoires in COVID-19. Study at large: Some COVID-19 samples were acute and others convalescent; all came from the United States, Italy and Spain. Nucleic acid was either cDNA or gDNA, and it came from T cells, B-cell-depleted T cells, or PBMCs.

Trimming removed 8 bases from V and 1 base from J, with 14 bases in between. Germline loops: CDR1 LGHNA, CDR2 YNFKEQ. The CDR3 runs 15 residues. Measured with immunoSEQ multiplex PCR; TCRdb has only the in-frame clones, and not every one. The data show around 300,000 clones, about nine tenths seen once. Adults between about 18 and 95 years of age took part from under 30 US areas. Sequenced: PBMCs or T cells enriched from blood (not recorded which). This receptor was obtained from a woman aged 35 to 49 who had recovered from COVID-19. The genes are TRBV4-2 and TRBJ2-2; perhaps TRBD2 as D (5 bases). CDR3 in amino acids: CASRAGGLNTGELFF. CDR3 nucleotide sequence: TGTGCCAGCCGGGCGGGCGGCCTGAACACCGGGGAGCTGTTTTTT.